These T cell receptor beta chains were read from a single sample in a study of CXCR3-negative and CXCR3-positive naive CD8 T cells. After re-calling the 5' RACE reads, TCRdb lists one entry per CDR3 protein, DNA absent. This table lists over 150,000 distinct CDR3 sequences. The specimen sequenced was naive CXCR3+ CD8+ T cells from blood. The receptors were sampled from a human donor in good health. Some clones in this sample may be carry-over from other donors' samples. Each CDR3 is given with its conserved first and last residue.

>TRBV15|TRBJ2-1
CATSRAGLAGYNEQFF
>TRBV12-2|TRBJ2-7
CASRLVGSPLSEQYF
>TRBV28|TRBJ2-5
CASSFELQGAGETQYF
>TRBV9|TRBJ1-1
CASSVTGGTEAFF
>TRBV9|TRBJ2-1
CASSGDRGRAYNEQFF
>TRBV5-1|TRBJ2-1
CASSLGYGGLGNEQFF
>TRBV29-1|TRBJ2-7
CSVAPLADPYEQYF
>TRBV6-2/TRBV6-3|TRBJ2-4
CASSYSIGLAKNIQYF
>TRBV29-1|TRBJ2-5
CSVETLQETQYF
>TRBV5-1|TRBJ2-1
CASSLSSGVIYNEQFF
>TRBV19|TRBJ2-6
CASSLSHTGANVLTF
>TRBV3-1|TRBJ2-2
CASSHSPRTGELFF
>TRBV29-1|TRBJ2-7
CSVEGQWVTYEQYF
>TRBV7-9|TRBJ2-7
CASSSGALATYEQYF
>TRBV28|TRBJ2-7
CASSLSPGVREQYF
>TRBV29-1|TRBJ2-5
CSGVAINQETQYF
>TRBV7-8|TRBJ2-2
CASSPQPTGPRELFF
>TRBV20-1|TRBJ2-1
CSATDPWRGGPITYNEQFF
>TRBV6-1|TRBJ2-1
CATARTSGGADEQFF
>TRBV27|TRBJ2-3
CASSPGTGSTQYF
>TRBV29-1|TRBJ2-2
CSVELAGAGELFF
>TRBV27|TRBJ2-1
CASRSGYNEQFF
>TRBV10-2|TRBJ2-5
CASSESRTQYF
>TRBV28|TRBJ2-3
CASSLSDTQYF
>TRBV7-9|TRBJ2-5
CASSFNRGETQYF
>TRBV20-1|TRBJ1-5
CSARDLGDSIRNQPQHF
>TRBV20-1|TRBJ2-5
CSASAALQETQYF
>TRBV5-6|TRBJ2-7
CASSWDYSYEQYF
>TRBV21-1|TRBJ1-5
CASSKGPGEWNQPQHF
>TRBV7-2|TRBJ2-1
CASSYSGGSYNEQFF
>TRBV4-3|TRBJ1-5
CASSQDWGDFSNQPQHF
>TRBV10-3|TRBJ2-1
CAISAVRSYNEQFF
>TRBV4-1|TRBJ1-1
CASSPSGSEAFF
>TRBV28|TRBJ2-3
CASSPSEAGDTQYF
>TRBV10-3|TRBJ2-1
CAIRVPSYNEQFF
>TRBV28|TRBJ2-1
CASSFPGDGSYNEQFF
>TRBV15|TRBJ2-7
CATSADRATYEQYF